These T cell receptor beta chains were read from a single sample in a study of regulatory T cells in long-lasting Graves disease. One entry per CDR3 protein, called by TCRdb with MiXCR from the multiplex PCR reads. The sample holds more than 350,000 distinct CDR3 sequences; 21% are singletons and the top ten take roughly an eighth. Source: peripheral blood mononuclear cells (PBMCs), taken when the disease was refractory, from a patient treated with antithyroid drugs. The receptors were gathered from a female donor with Graves disease. The CDR3 runs from the conserved cysteine through the conserved F or W.

v_gene,j_gene,CDR3aa
TRBV12-3/TRBV12-4,TRBJ2-2,CASRERGNTGELFF
TRBV2,TRBJ2-5,CASTIAGAAPETQYF
TRBV14,TRBJ1-4,CASSQDGRISANEKLFF
TRBV12-3/TRBV12-4,TRBJ2-7,CASSFSDRGNEQYF
TRBV28,TRBJ2-4,CASSPRTSKNIQYF
TRBV30,TRBJ1-1,CAWSGGPGGKAFF
TRBV7-2,TRBJ2-5,CASSFDGYQETQYF
TRBV2,TRBJ2-1,CASSLTGEVEDEQFF
TRBV4-1,TRBJ2-5,CASSQDWGQETQYF
TRBV20-1,TRBJ2-7,CSATSDRLMDEQYF
TRBV7-8,TRBJ1-4,CASTKARMATNEKLFF
TRBV7-9,TRBJ1-6,CASSFQTDHNSPLHF
TRBV15,TRBJ2-1,CATSRDRQEGREQFF
TRBV7-9,TRBJ2-1,CASSSPKEEQFF
TRBV5-1,TRBJ1-1,CASSPRAVTMNTEAFF
TRBV27,TRBJ2-7,CASSPSGTGSGRPYEQYF
TRBV5-1,TRBJ2-2,CASNDRGGGELFF
TRBV12-3/TRBV12-4,TRBJ2-4,CASSLAGGAKNIQYF
TRBV15,TRBJ1-2,CATSRTGTGANYGYTF
TRBV29-1,TRBJ2-5,CSVPGRGGETQYF
TRBV5-5,TRBJ1-1,CASSLRGGDTEAFF
TRBV7-9,TRBJ2-7,CASSSRSGTSYEQYF
TRBV30,TRBJ1-1,CVWSMAGNTEAFF
TRBV11-2,TRBJ2-7,CASSLTTLATEQYF
TRBV14,TRBJ2-7,CASSQDEMAGGYEQYF
TRBV19,TRBJ2-2,CASKALLNRQGATGELFF
TRBV15,TRBJ1-2,CATSKGHGYTF
TRBV6-2/TRBV6-3,TRBJ1-5,CTSSGTAQSNQPQHF
TRBV20-1,TRBJ2-7,CSARQGAREQYF
TRBV11-3,TRBJ2-5,CASSQDKGKLGWGTQYF
TRBV5-6,TRBJ2-7,CASSLLGHTYEQYF
TRBV6-1,TRBJ2-4,CASSEAGKNIQYF
TRBV5-1,TRBJ2-5,CASSLAVSGQETQYF
TRBV11-2,TRBJ2-7,CASSGEWAGVEQYF
TRBV29-1,TRBJ2-2,CSVEGASSTSGRRELFF
TRBV5-1,TRBJ2-6,CASSLGGYSGPNVLTF
TRBV7-9,TRBJ2-2,CASSFKGASNTGELFF
TRBV20-1,TRBJ1-5,CSARDTREQPQHF
TRBV29-1,TRBJ1-4,CSVRTGGAKYEKLFF
TRBV20-1,TRBJ1-5,CSADDRGYQPQHF
TRBV6-5,TRBJ2-1,CASSYPGLAGVAYNEQFF
TRBV28,TRBJ2-7,CASSPLTSGSYEQYF
TRBV5-4,TRBJ2-5,CASSLGNSGGETQYF
TRBV7-9,TRBJ2-4,CASSPRERGDIQYF
TRBV29-1,TRBJ2-2,CSVPGNTGELFF
TRBV2,TRBJ2-1,CASSEGGIRDEQFF
TRBV2,TRBJ2-3,CASRVGLAGGSTDTQYF
TRBV6-1,TRBJ1-1,CASSRYPEGVAEAFF